A selection of T cell receptor beta chains follows, all from one sample in a study of T cells in Graves' hyperthyroidism and ophthalmopathy. TCRdb ran MiXCR on the multiplex PCR reads and lists one entry per CDR3 protein. The sample consists of a few hundred thousand distinct CDR3 sequences, 15% to 19% of them appearing once. The material sequenced was blood. The receptor set was obtained from a woman between 18 and 30 years old with Graves' hyperthyroidism. The CDR3 runs from the conserved cysteine through the conserved F or W. Each record gives: V gene, CDR3 protein.

TRBV5-1,CAGQGAPGETQYF
TRBV5-1,CASSLAGGSTDTQYF
TRBV6-1,CASSPRVVDTEAFF
TRBV29-1,CSVEGQGATYEQYF
TRBV28,CASRDPGNFGYEQYF
TRBV7-9,CASSLVGKDTQYF
TRBV5-6,CASSLGTEVWGYTF
TRBV7-9,CASSSRLGQGAETQYF
TRBV7-3,CASSSGGDRAYEQYF
TRBV7-3,CASSLGQGAHGYTF
TRBV12-3/TRBV12-4,CASSPGQGARGNQPQHF
TRBV4-1,CASSHRVGTGANVLTF
TRBV2,CASSDRDRGTEAFF
TRBV20-1,CSARTSGRIAYEQYF
TRBV28,CASSSTWAGELFF
TRBV9,CASSGAAAYFTEAFF
TRBV20-1,CSARPGGLANTGELFF
TRBV20-1,CSARDLGQGSPQHF
TRBV3-1,CASSLGTGRNQPQHF
TRBV4-1,CASSKKWAVTTNEKLFF
TRBV9,CASSDDRGEQFF
TRBV29-1,CSVDSGGETQYF
TRBV12-3/TRBV12-4,CASRDRGNEKLFF
TRBV5-1,CASSSTGLGEKLFF
TRBV20-1,CSASGLADQETQYF
TRBV28,CASSQVTGGVGTDTQYF
TRBV6-2/TRBV6-3,CASSYSFSAFNEKLFF
TRBV5-1,CASSLGGSASNQPQHF
TRBV25-1,CASSDPLGRDYGYTF
TRBV5-1,CASSLEAYTGELFF
TRBV7-3,CASSPGQGQEAFF
TRBV12-3/TRBV12-4,CASRSGQGGRSVETQYF
TRBV7-2,CASSLVDSYEQYF
TRBV6-4,CASSYIGGFLNQPQHF
TRBV3-1,CASSQAGTTQPQHF
TRBV11-2,CASSFPRGGSGSEETQYF
TRBV13,CASSPTSGSIAYNEQFF